This entry lists 29 T cell receptor beta chains sequenced from one sample in a study of T cell repertoires in cytomegalovirus infection. These receptors' targets are unknown. From the reads, TCRdb called clonotypes with MiXCR, one entry per CDR3 protein. The sample records roughly 920,000 distinct CDR3 sequences, around 32% being singletons. The sequences come from cultured CD8+ T cells from PBMCs, collected from culture after CMV antigen stimulation. The receptors originated from a human donor in good health (CMV status not recorded). Some clones in this sample may be carry-over from other donors' samples.

The CDR3 DNA follows: TGCGCCAGCAGCCAAGATCTAGGCGGGACCTTTTACTCTGGGGCCAACGTCCTGACTTTC. Protein product: CASSQDLGGTFYSGANVLTF. The chain carries TRBV4-3 and TRBJ2-6; possibly TRBD2 for D (6 bases). V was shortened by 0 bases and J by 0 bases, with 18 bases between the two germline ends. The germline gives CDR1 LGHNA, CDR2 YSLEER. The CDR3 loop spans 20 amino acids.

This clonotype was counted a few times. The rearrangement uses TRBV7-9 and TRBJ1-2; D ambiguous. The CDR3 totals 14 residues. Looked up from germline, CDR1 is SEHNR and CDR2 is FQNEAQ (reference sequence). Trimming pared 2 bases from V and 7 bases from J, leaving 14 bases between. CDR3 sequence (DNA): TGTGCCAGCAGCTTACTCCCAGTCGAGGTTGGCTACACCTTC. Its protein product is CASSLLPVEVGYTF.

The V call is TRBV7-4, the J call TRBJ2-3; D not certain. This CDR3 region has 16 residues. The V and J ends lost 1 base and 2 bases respectively, with 13 bases between them. Germline V gene data show CDR1 as SGHVT and CDR2 as SQSDAQ. CDR3 loop: CASSLVGFPPTDTQYF. CDR3 in DNA: TGTGCCAGCAGCTTAGTCGGTTTTCCCCCCACAGATACGCAGTATTTT.

The sample holds many counts of this clonotype. This chain links TRBV7-8 with TRBJ2-3; perhaps D is TRBD1 or TRBD2 (5 bases each). Between the trimmed V and J ends, which lost 2 bases and 0 bases, there was a span of 9 bases. The CDR3 runs 15 residues. Germline V gives CDR1 SGHVS, CDR2 FQNEAQ. Written as DNA, the CDR3 is TGTGCCAGCAGCTTAAGGGACCCAAGCACAGATACGCAGTATTTT. Its translation is CASSLRDPSTDTQYF.

This clonotype was observed a handful of times. V is TRBV7-9 and J is TRBJ1-6; D is possibly TRBD1 (6 bases). CDR1 and CDR2 (germline): SEHNR, FQNEAQ (reference sequence). With 3 bases removed from V and 4 bases from J, the gap between germline ends came to 13 bases. The CDR3 is 16 amino acids. CDR3 protein: CASSLSGGGYNSPLHF. CDR3 DNA sequence: TGTGCCAGCAGCTTGTCAGGAGGGGGATATAATTCACCCCTCCACTTT.

This clonotype came up a few times. The gene calls are TRBV19 and TRBJ2-1, with 7 nucleotides matching TRBD2. From germline, CDR1 is LNHDA and CDR2 SQIVND (reference sequence). J gave up 4 bases and V 9 bases, and 18 bases lay outside the gene matches. This CDR3 has 17 amino acids. CDR3 in DNA: TGTGCCAGCAGTCCCGGGGGGTCGGTTGTGTCGTACAATGAGCAGTTCTTC. Amino acids: CASSPGGSVVSYNEQFF.

The J gene is TRBJ2-1, the V gene TRBV6-2 or TRBV6-3, with 9 bases lining up with TRBD2. From germline, CDR1 is MNHEY and CDR2 SVGEGT. This CDR3 comprises 19 residues. V was clipped by 5 bases and J by 2 bases; unmatched bases: 16. The CDR3 coding sequence is TGTGCCAGCAGTCGAACGTTGAGAGCCAGCGGGGGGACCTACAATGAGCAGTTCTTC. It is translated as CASSRTLRASGGTYNEQFF.

This clonotype has only one observation. CDR3 protein: CASSVNRKETQYF. CDR3 coding DNA: TGTGCCAGCAGCGTAAACAGGAAAGAGACCCAGTACTTC. The V call is TRBV9, the J call TRBJ2-5, with TRBD1 as a possible D gene (5 bases). V was cut by 1 base and J by 3 bases, with 7 bases left in between. From germline, CDR1 is SGDLS and CDR2 YYNGEE. The length of the CDR3 is 13 residues.

The rearrangement uses TRBV7-9 and TRBJ2-4, with D uncertain. V lost 4 bases to trimming and J lost 1 base, with 2 bases between them. Germline CDR1 and CDR2: SEHNR and FQNEAQ (reference sequence). The CDR3 spans 12 residues. CDR3 region: CASSSAKNIQYF. CDR3 coding DNA: TGTGCCAGCAGCTCGGCCAAAAACATTCAGTACTTC.

This clonotype was counted between two and nine times. The chain couples TRBV19 to TRBJ1-1, with 7 bases aligning to TRBD1. Germline V CDR1 and CDR2: LNHDA, SQIVND (reference sequence). The CDR3 runs 15 residues. J gave up 8 bases and V 3 bases, and 12 bases lay outside the gene matches. The CDR3 region is CASSIPGQVEPEAFF. The CDR3 nucleotides are TGTGCCAGTAGTATCCCAGGACAGGTCGAACCCGAAGCTTTCTTT. Combining the CDR3 with reference TRBV19 and TRBJ1-1 gives the whole variable domain DGGITQSPKYLFRKEGQNVTLSCEQNLNHDAMYWYRQDPGQGLRLIYYSQIVNDFQKGDIAEGYSVSREKKESFPLTVTSAQKNPTAFYLCASSIPGQVEPEAFFGQGTRLTVV.

This clonotype was seen at least ten times. The chain joins TRBV12-3 or TRBV12-4 to TRBJ2-3; 8 bases are a match to TRBD2. V shed 3 bases and J 2 bases; nucleotides not matched to a gene: 7. There are 16 residues in the CDR3. This chain's CDR3 is CASSFGAGGATDTQYF. CDR3 in DNA: TGTGCCAGCAGTTTCGGGGCGGGGGGAGCCACAGATACGCAGTATTTT.

J is TRBJ1-2 and V is TRBV23-1; a weak D match, TRBD1 (5 bases). TRBV23-1 is designated an ORF whose function remains uncertain. Trimming took 3 bases from V and 9 from J, leaving 23 bases between them. The CDR3 is made up of 16 amino acids. The CDR3 spells CASSHFPGRLDLSYTF. The CDR3 DNA follows: TGCGCCAGCAGTCATTTCCCGGGACGCCTGGATCTGAGCTACACCTTC.

V is TRBV11-2 and J is TRBJ2-3; D might be TRBD1 (6 bases). V was trimmed by 5 bases and J by 0 bases, leaving 18 bases between them. CDR1 and CDR2 from the germline V gene are SGHAT and FQNNGV. The CDR3 has 17 residues. DNA for the CDR3: TGTGCCAGCAGCCAAGGGCGAGGGGGTATTAGCACAGATACGCAGTATTTT. This sequence encodes CASSQGRGGISTDTQYF. Looking up the rest from reference TRBV11-2 and TRBJ2-3 gives the full variable domain: EAGVAQSPRYKIIEKRQSVAFWCNPISGHATLYWYQQILGQGPKLLIQFQNNGVVDDSQLPKDRFSAERLKGVDSTLKIQPAKLEDSAVYLCASSQGRGGISTDTQYFGPGTRLTVL.

This sequence joins TRBV6-2 or TRBV6-3 and TRBJ1-5; D uncertain. Trimming left V 2 bases short and J 5 bases short, with 7 bases between. The CDR3 runs 13 residues. Germline CDR1 is MNHEY and CDR2 is SVGEGT. The CDR3 DNA sequence: TGTGCCAGCAGTTACAGGACTTATCAGCCCCAGCATTTT. Residues: CASSYRTYQPQHF.

This clonotype showed up just a few times. This chain connects TRBV6-2 or TRBV6-3 to TRBJ2-1, with D perhaps TRBD2 (7 bases). Germline V gene lookup returns CDR1 MNHEY and CDR2 SVGEGT. Trimming took off 3 bases at V and 9 bases at J, with 12 bases between the two ends. CDR3 size: 13 residues. The CDR3 reads CASSYRGAGEQFF. The CDR3, as DNA: TGTGCCAGCAGTTATCGGGGGGCGGGTGAGCAGTTCTTC.

The V gene is TRBV6-2 or TRBV6-3, the J gene TRBJ2-4; tentatively, D is TRBD1 (5 bases). This CDR3 has 14 residues. In germline, CDR1 is MNHEY, CDR2 SVGEGT. With 2 bases removed from V and 8 bases from J, the gap between germline ends came to 13 bases. CDR3 nucleotides: TGTGCCAGCAGTTACGCGGCAGGGTGGGACATTCAGTACTTC. Its protein is CASSYAAGWDIQYF.

V usage is TRBV11-2 and J usage is TRBJ1-2, with D uncertain. With 0 bases removed from V and 8 bases from J, the gap between germline ends came to 10 bases. This CDR3 is built from 13 residues. Germline CDR1 SGHAT, CDR2 FQNNGV. The CDR3 spells CASSLDSRRGYTF. The CDR3 DNA follows: TGTGCCAGCAGCTTAGACTCCCGCCGGGGCTACACCTTC.

This clonotype was picked up a small number of times. The chain carries TRBV27 and TRBJ1-5; a possible D gene is TRBD1 (5 bases). Looked up from germline, CDR1 is MNHEY and CDR2 is SMNVEV (reference sequence). The germline V and J ends were trimmed by 0 bases and 2 bases, with 11 bases remaining between them. The CDR3 loop spans 16 amino acids. The CDR3 protein is CASSLSGRAGNQPQHF. The CDR3 DNA reads TGTGCCAGCAGTTTATCGGGCAGGGCGGGCAATCAGCCCCAGCATTTT.

The J gene is TRBJ2-1, the V gene TRBV30; D tentatively fits TRBD1 or TRBD2 (5 bases each). The ends were cut back, 3 bases at V and 6 bases at J, with 27 bases in the middle. CDR3 size: 18 residues. CDR1 and CDR2 from the germline V gene are GTSNPN and SVGIG (reference sequence). CDR3 amino acids: CAWSPHEAREGRLNEQFF. CDR3 in DNA: TGTGCCTGGAGCCCCCACGAGGCAAGAGAGGGGAGACTCAATGAGCAGTTCTTC.

This clonotype has a handful of counts. This chain connects TRBV12-3 or TRBV12-4 to TRBJ2-7; D not certain. CDR3 size: 12 residues. V gave up 0 bases and J gave up 7 bases, with 7 bases separating them. CDR3 sequence: CASSLAFFEQYF. CDR3 sequence (DNA): TGTGCCAGCAGTTTAGCGTTCTTTGAGCAGTACTTC.

CDR3 in amino acids: CASSQRSGGVSDTQYF. The CDR3 region has the DNA TGCGCCAGCAGCCAACGTAGCGGGGGAGTATCAGATACGCAGTATTTT. The chain couples TRBV4-1 to TRBJ2-3; 9 nucleotides align to TRBD2. This CDR3 spans 16 amino acids. Germline values: CDR1 MGHRA, CDR2 YSYEKL. Trimming at V came to 2 bases and at J to 4 bases, leaving 7 bases not matched to a gene.

The genes are TRBV6-5 and TRBJ1-2, with D perhaps TRBD1 (6 bases). With 0 bases removed from V and 4 bases from J, the gap between germline ends came to 12 bases. The CDR3 contains 15 residues. CDR1 MNHEY and CDR2 SVGAGI come from the germline V gene. The DNA of the CDR3 is TGTGCCAGCAGTTACTCGATCGACAGGAGCTATGGCTACACCTTC. Encoded protein: CASSYSIDRSYGYTF.

The chain couples TRBV12-3 or TRBV12-4 to TRBJ2-3; D is possibly TRBD1 or TRBD2 (7 bases each). This CDR3 spans 14 amino acids. Trimming removed 10 bases from V and 2 bases from J, with 16 bases in between. The CDR3 DNA reads as TGTGCCACCACCAGGGGGGGGGCCACAGATACGCAGTATTTT. Protein product: CATTRGGATDTQYF.

In its sample, this clonotype was seen a few times. The rearrangement uses TRBV20-1 and TRBJ2-2, with D possibly being TRBD2 (6 bases). V dropped 7 bases and J dropped 4 bases, with 13 bases sitting between them. CDR1 and CDR2 (germline): DFQATT, SNEGSKA (reference sequence). This CDR3 is built from 13 residues. CDR3 region: CSVSGGTTGELFF. The CDR3 DNA follows: TGCAGTGTGAGTGGGGGGACCACCGGGGAGCTGTTTTTT.

This clonotype has only a few counts. The chain couples TRBV9 to TRBJ1-1, with D tentatively TRBD1 (5 bases). CDR1 is SGDLS, CDR2 YYNGEE, per germline. The CDR3 covers 16 residues. Trimming pared 4 bases from V and 0 bases from J, leaving 16 bases between. This CDR3 is CASSPGEGKLNTEAFF. In DNA form, the CDR3 reads TGTGCCAGCAGCCCCGGAGAGGGGAAGTTGAACACTGAAGCTTTCTTT.

In its sample, this clonotype was seen many times. The chain links TRBV27 to TRBJ1-6, with D possibly TRBD1 on 6 matching bases. The V gene's germline CDR1 is MNHEY and CDR2 SMNVEV (reference sequence). The CDR3 sequence is 14 residues long. V lost 8 bases, J lost 4 bases, and 12 bases lay in between. The CDR3 nucleotides read TGTGCCAGCGCCATACAGGGTTATAATTCACCCCTCCACTTT. This encodes CASAIQGYNSPLHF.

As to this clonotype: One base away lies a much larger clone, so this may be a sequencing read error. The V call is TRBV2, the J call TRBJ1-1; D is ambiguous. This CDR3 is 16 amino acids long. CDR1 and CDR2 from the germline V gene are SNHLY and FYNNEI. CDR3: CASSEEPWKRNTEAFF. The CDR3 nucleotides are TGTGCCAGCAGCGAAGAACCTTGGAAAAGGAACACTGAAGCTTTCTTT.

This clonotype was recorded a few times. The rearrangement joins TRBV27 to TRBJ2-5; 9 bases align to TRBD1. The CDR3 has 15 residues. Germline lookup yields CDR1 MNHEY and CDR2 SMNVEV (reference sequence). The ends lost 3 bases at V and 5 bases at J; junction bases unmatched: 7. CDR3 protein: CASSFSRDRVETQYF. DNA of the CDR3: TGTGCCAGCAGTTTTTCCCGGGACAGGGTTGAGACCCAGTACTTC.

The V gene is TRBV7-6, the J gene TRBJ1-6; no definite D call. The CDR3 length is 15 residues. Germline assignment: CDR1 SGHVS and CDR2 FNYEAQ. V lost 4 bases and J 8 bases, leaving 15 bases between the germline ends. CDR3 residues: CASSSGLTRDSPLHF. The CDR3, as DNA: TGTGCCAGCAGCTCGGGCCTCACTAGGGATTCACCCCTCCACTTT.